What follows are 14 T cell receptor beta chains derived from one specimen sequenced in a study of shared clonotypes between healthy human individuals. The assay was immunoSEQ multiplex PCR, and TCRdb's table has in-frame clones only and misses some. Of around 2.5 million clones listed, over 85% are singletons. Material: naive CD4+ T cells from PBMCs. Subset given: CD45RA+ positively selected. Receptor source: a man younger than 35 in good health. Some clones in this sample may be carry-over from other donors' samples.

V usage is TRBV10-3 and J usage is TRBJ2-7, with 9 bases lining up with TRBD2. J lost 7 bases, V lost 4 bases, and 11 bases had no gene match. This CDR3 comprises 15 residues. Germline lookup yields CDR1 ENHRY and CDR2 SYGVKD. CDR3 loop: CAISVLAGGPGEQYF. The CDR3 bases are TGTGCCATCAGTGTCTTGGCGGGAGGGCCGGGAGAGCAGTACTTC.

With respect to this clone: A much larger clonotype is one base distant, so this may be a read error. The chain employs TRBV11-2 and TRBJ1-5, with D possibly TRBD1 on 6 matching bases. Germline V lookup: CDR1 SGHAT, CDR2 FQNNGV. Trimming stripped 0 bases from V and 6 bases from J, with 6 bases between. CDR3 length: 13 amino acids. The CDR3 sequence is CASSLEGAQPQHF. The CDR3 DNA reads as TGTGCCAGCAGCTTAGAGGGGGCTCAGCCCCAGCATTTT.

This rearrangement joins TRBV6-5 to TRBJ1-1; D unclear. Deletions cut 7 bases from V and 6 bases from J, with 21 bases between. CDR1 is MNHEY, CDR2 SVGAGI, per germline. This CDR3 region has 15 residues. The DNA for the CDR3 is TGTGCCAGCACCAAAACGGAGGGTGCTTGGCCTGAAGCTTTCTTT. Amino acid sequence: CASTKTEGAWPEAFF.

V is TRBV10-3 and J is TRBJ1-5, with 8 bases fitting TRBD1. This CDR3 spans 17 amino acids. The V gene's germline CDR1 is ENHRY and CDR2 SYGVKD. Trimming cost V 3 bases and J 2 bases; bases outside gene matches: 9. CDR3 residues: CAISDTPGTGGNQPQHF. In DNA, the CDR3 is TGTGCCATCAGTGACACTCCCGGGACAGGAGGCAATCAGCCCCAGCATTTT.

The chain uses TRBV19 and TRBJ2-7; TRBD1 matches at 7 bases. Unmatched junction bases numbered 4, after V lost 4 bases and J lost 4 bases. The CDR3 runs 13 residues. Germline lookup yields CDR1 LNHDA and CDR2 SQIVND (reference sequence). The CDR3 region has the DNA TGTGCCAGTAGTACCAACAGGGGATACGAGCAGTACTTC. Translated, it gives CASSTNRGYEQYF. Filled out from reference TRBV19 and TRBJ2-7, the complete variable domain reads DGGITQSPKYLFRKEGQNVTLSCEQNLNHDAMYWYRQDPGQGLRLIYYSQIVNDFQKGDIAEGYSVSREKKESFPLTVTSAQKNPTAFYLCASSTNRGYEQYFGPGTRLTVT.

On this clone itself: This specimen includes other DNA sequences encoding the same CDR3. The V call is TRBV5-1, the J call TRBJ1-4; no clear D gene. V lost 7 bases and J lost 2, with 12 bases in between. Per germline, CDR1 SGHRS and CDR2 YFSETQ. The CDR3 length is 14 residues. The CDR3 sequence is CASRTASTNEKLFF. CDR3 sequence (DNA): TGCGCCAGCCGAACAGCTTCCACTAATGAAAAACTGTTTTTT.

The rearrangement links TRBV28 to TRBJ2-1; 7 bases are a match to TRBD2. Germline assignment: CDR1 MDHEN and CDR2 SYDVKM. The CDR3 covers 17 residues. V lost 7 bases to trimming and J lost 0 bases; unmatched junction nucleotides: 12. The CDR3: CASKRGRVLLSYNEQFF. The CDR3 region has the DNA TGTGCCAGCAAACGCGGGAGAGTCCTCCTCTCCTACAATGAGCAGTTCTTC.

The chain combines TRBV7-2 with TRBJ2-1; 8 bases are a match to TRBD2. CDR1 is SGHTA and CDR2 is FQGNSA in the germline V gene. The J segment lost 8 bases and the V segment lost 3 bases, leaving 12 bases of the junction unmatched. This CDR3 comprises 16 residues. CDR3 DNA: TGTGCCAGCAGCTTGGGACTACCGGGACTAGGGTATGAGCAGTTCTTC. It encodes CASSLGLPGLGYEQFF.

V is TRBV2 and J is TRBJ2-4; D not resolved. The CDR3 runs 17 residues. Germline V gives CDR1 SNHLY, CDR2 FYNNEI. Trimming removed 7 bases at V and 0 bases at J, with 19 bases between. CDR3 nucleotide sequence: TGTGCCAGCATTCCCCGGGCGGCCAGGACAGCCAAAAACATTCAGTACTTC. Amino acid sequence: CASIPRAARTAKNIQYF.

CDR3 protein: CASSLEGTRPGELFF. CDR3 DNA sequence: TGTGCCAGCAGCTTAGAGGGGACTAGGCCAGGGGAGCTGTTTTTT. The chain combines TRBV7-9 with TRBJ2-2; 8 nucleotides agree with TRBD2. Germline-derived CDR1 and CDR2 are SEHNR and FQNEAQ (reference sequence). The CDR3 length is 15 residues. V shed 1 base, J shed 8 bases, and the junction held 6 bases outside the gene matches.

The chain links TRBV7-3 to TRBJ2-4; 10 positions match TRBD2. CDR1 and CDR2 (germline): SGHTA, FQGTGA. Losses at the gene ends were 4 bases for V and 0 bases for J; bases not matched to a gene: 3. This CDR3 is built from 16 residues. The CDR3 spells CASSSGTSAAKNIQYF. As DNA, the CDR3 is TGTGCCAGCAGCTCCGGGACTAGCGCAGCCAAAAACATTCAGTACTTC.

The rearrangement uses TRBV7-9 and TRBJ2-5; D unclear. V was trimmed by 2 bases and J by 4 bases, leaving 5 bases between them. There are 12 residues in the CDR3. The germline CDR1 and CDR2 sequences are SEHNR and FQNEAQ (reference sequence). The chain's CDR3 is CASSLLIETQYF. The DNA of the CDR3 is TGTGCCAGCAGCTTATTAATAGAGACCCAGTACTTC.

In DNA, the CDR3 is TGTGCCTGGAGTATAAGCCGGGTTATAACGCTTGAAGCTTTCTTT. Its protein product is CAWSISRVITLEAFF. V usage is TRBV30 and J usage is TRBJ1-1, with D unresolved. Germline V lookup: CDR1 GTSNPN, CDR2 SVGIG (reference sequence). The length of the CDR3 is 15 residues. V shed 2 bases and J shed 7 bases, with 20 bases lying between them.

The CDR3, as DNA: TGTGCCAGCAGCTTACTTAGACTAGTTACGCAGTATTTT. Translating gives CASSLLRLVTQYF. The rearrangement links TRBV11-2 to TRBJ2-3, with D perhaps TRBD2 (6 bases). Looked up from germline, CDR1 is SGHAT and CDR2 is FQNNGV. This CDR3 has 13 amino acids. Trimming removed 2 bases from V and 8 bases from J, with 11 bases in between.